These 16 T cell receptor beta chains came from one sample sequenced in a study of T cell clonotyping in hematopoietic cell transplantation. Clones were sequenced by immunoSEQ multiplex PCR, and TCRdb holds only the in-frame ones, with some missing. The repertoire has some 26,000 clones, under 90% of them found once; the top ten carry roughly 1.8%. Time point of the sample: recipient sample about 28 days before transplant, after cytoreduction. The sample was peripheral blood mononuclear cells, taken before stem cell transplant. The receptors were gathered from a man in his forties with acute myeloid leukemia. Some clones in this sample may be carry-over from other donors' samples.

This chain links TRBV5-1 with TRBJ2-1, with D possibly TRBD2 on 5 matching bases. The germline CDR1 and CDR2 sequences are SGHRS and YFSETQ. The CDR3 totals 14 residues. The V and J ends lost 0 bases and 7 bases respectively, with 11 bases between them. CDR3 nucleotide sequence: TGCGCCAGCAGCTTGGGAGGGCCGGGTAATGAGCAGTTCTTC. Amino acids: CASSLGGPGNEQFF.

V gene TRBV2 combines with J gene TRBJ1-3; TRBD1 is a possible D gene (6 bases). The germline V gene has CDR1 SNHLY and CDR2 FYNNEI. V was clipped by 10 bases and J by 0 bases, with 13 bases between them. CDR3 length equals 14 residues. CDR3 region: CAKGGGNSGNTIYF. The CDR3 DNA follows: TGTGCCAAAGGAGGGGGGAACTCTGGAAACACCATATATTTT. Filled out from reference TRBV2 and TRBJ1-3, the complete variable domain reads EPEVTQTPSHQVTQMGQEVILRCVPISNHLYFYWYRQILGQKVEFLVSFYNNEISEKSEIFDDQFSVERPDGSNFTLKIRSTKLEDSAMYFCAKGGGNSGNTIYFGEGSWLTVV.

The chain recombines TRBV6-1 with TRBJ2-7; TRBD2 agrees at 9 bases. Germline V gene lookup returns CDR1 MNHNS and CDR2 SASEGT. The CDR3 is 14 residues long. Unmatched junction bases numbered 9, after V lost 6 bases and J lost 6 bases. The CDR3 coding sequence is TGTGCCAGCAGCGAAATAGCGGGAGTGGGCGAGCAGTACTTC. Translating gives CASSEIAGVGEQYF.

The V and J genes are TRBV11-2 and TRBJ2-7, with D unclear. There are 13 residues in the CDR3. Trimming took off 1 base at V and 0 bases at J, with 4 bases between the two ends. CDR1 and CDR2 (germline): SGHAT, FQNNGV. For the CDR3, the DNA is TGTGCCAGCAGCTTAGGGGACTCCTACGAGCAGTACTTC. As protein: CASSLGDSYEQYF.

The chain uses TRBV9 and TRBJ2-2; weak D call: TRBD2 (5 bases). V lost 4 bases and J 1 base, leaving 8 bases between the germline ends. Germline values: CDR1 SGDLS, CDR2 YYNGEE. The CDR3 has 14 residues. CDR3 residues: CASSTSGNTGELFF. CDR3 coding DNA: TGTGCCAGCAGCACGAGCGGGAACACCGGGGAGCTGTTTTTT.

The chain couples TRBV10-3 to TRBJ2-1; TRBD1 aligns across 8 bases. Per the germline V gene, CDR1 is ENHRY and CDR2 is SYGVKD. Trimming cost V 10 bases and J 4 bases; bases outside gene matches: 15. The CDR3 has 16 amino acids. The CDR3 sequence is CATRQEWTGPYNEQFF. The CDR3 DNA sequence: TGTGCCACCCGACAGGAGTGGACAGGGCCTTACAATGAGCAGTTCTTC.

This clone turned up a few times. This sequence joins TRBV19 and TRBJ1-2; D gene unclear. CDR3 length: 14 amino acids. Deletions cut 4 bases from V and 4 bases from J, with 13 bases between. Germline-derived CDR1 and CDR2 are LNHDA and SQIVND (reference sequence). The CDR3 protein is CASSTLGSRYGYTF. In DNA, the CDR3 is TGTGCCAGTAGTACCTTGGGGTCCCGCTATGGCTACACCTTC. The full variable domain, its missing parts supplied by reference TRBV19 and TRBJ1-2, is DGGITQSPKYLFRKEGQNVTLSCEQNLNHDAMYWYRQDPGQGLRLIYYSQIVNDFQKGDIAEGYSVSREKKESFPLTVTSAQKNPTAFYLCASSTLGSRYGYTFGSGTRLTVV.

This clone has just a few counts. The genes are TRBV7-9 and TRBJ1-6; the match to TRBD1 covers 9 bases. This CDR3 contains 15 residues. The trim removed 6 bases at V and 9 bases at J, leaving 9 bases unmatched. CDR1 is SEHNR, CDR2 FQNEAQ, per germline (reference sequence). The CDR3 is CASSIWTGVPSPLHF. The CDR3 region has the DNA TGTGCCAGCAGTATTTGGACAGGGGTACCTTCACCCCTCCACTTT. The variable domain in full, with the rest retrieved from reference TRBV7-9 and TRBJ1-6, is DTGVSQNPRHKITKRGQNVTFRCDPISEHNRLYWYRQTLGQGPEFLTYFQNEAQLEKSRLLSDRFSAERPKGSFSTLEIQRTEQGDSAMYLCASSIWTGVPSPLHFGNGTRLTVT.

The rearrangement uses TRBV2 and TRBJ2-7, with 14 bases lining up with TRBD2. The CDR3 is made up of 15 amino acids. Germline-derived CDR1 and CDR2 are SNHLY and FYNNEI. Germline trimming cut 10 bases from V and 0 bases from J; bases unmatched to any gene: 5. In DNA form, the CDR3 reads TGTGCCATGGGACTAGCGGGAGCCCTCTCCTACGAGCAGTACTTC. Translation gives CAMGLAGALSYEQYF. Combining the CDR3 with reference TRBV2 and TRBJ2-7 gives the whole variable domain EPEVTQTPSHQVTQMGQEVILRCVPISNHLYFYWYRQILGQKVEFLVSFYNNEISEKSEIFDDQFSVERPDGSNFTLKIRSTKLEDSAMYFCAMGLAGALSYEQYFGPGTRLTVT.

This chain uses TRBV4-1 with TRBJ2-7; 11 nucleotides align to TRBD2. Unmatched junction bases numbered 17, after V lost 4 bases and J lost 3 bases. The CDR3 is 19 amino acids. Germline lookup yields CDR1 MGHRA and CDR2 YSYEKL. This CDR3 is CASSPRGSGRAPFSYEQYF. CDR3 coding DNA: TGCGCCAGCAGCCCGCGCGGTAGCGGGAGGGCCCCATTCAGCTACGAGCAGTACTTC.

There are a few counts of this clone. The DNA for the CDR3 is TGTGCCAGCAGCGTAGGGGGCCAGGGGGGTCCAGGGACCCAGTACTTC. Translated, it gives CASSVGGQGGPGTQYF. This chain links TRBV9 with TRBJ2-5; D is possibly TRBD1 (7 bases). V dropped 0 bases and J dropped 7 bases, with 19 bases sitting between them. The V gene's germline CDR1 is SGDLS and CDR2 YYNGEE. The length of the CDR3 is 16 residues.

CDR3 nucleotides: TGTGCCAGCAGCTATCAAGAAGCGCAGTATTTT. As protein: CASSYQEAQYF. The rearrangement uses TRBV7-9 and TRBJ2-3; D unresolved. Trimming left V 4 bases short and J 10 bases short, with 9 bases between. CDR1 SEHNR and CDR2 FQNEAQ come from the germline V gene (reference sequence). The CDR3 extends over 11 amino acids.

The chain recombines TRBV2 with TRBJ2-3; 8 nucleotides agree with TRBD2. The germline gives CDR1 SNHLY, CDR2 FYNNEI. The CDR3 has 13 amino acids. The trim removed 2 bases at V and 8 bases at J, leaving 3 bases unmatched. CDR3 in DNA: TGTGCCAGCAGTGAAAACGGGGGGGGTACGCAGTATTTT. Protein: CASSENGGGTQYF.

The chain uses TRBV4-1 and TRBJ1-2; no definite D call. This CDR3 has 17 residues. Germline V gene lookup returns CDR1 MGHRA and CDR2 YSYEKL. V was cut by 8 bases and J by 1 base, with 23 bases left in between. The CDR3: CASHPGLVGRFNYGYTF. CDR3 in DNA: TGCGCCAGCCACCCCGGGCTCGTAGGTCGCTTTAACTATGGCTACACCTTC.

This chain links TRBV6-5 with TRBJ2-7; D remains ambiguous. The germline CDR1 and CDR2 sequences are MNHEY and SVGAGI. V was shortened by 2 bases and J by 2 bases, with 7 bases between the two germline ends. The CDR3 spans 13 residues. CDR3 nucleotide sequence: TGTGCCAGCAGTTACAGGGTTCCCTACGAGCAGTACTTC. Its protein is CASSYRVPYEQYF.

This chain's CDR3 is CASSYLKLKNSPLHF. The DNA for the CDR3 is TGTGCCAGCAGTTACTTGAAATTGAAGAATTCACCCCTCCACTTT. This chain connects TRBV6-5 to TRBJ1-6, with D hard to call. Germline lookup yields CDR1 MNHEY and CDR2 SVGAGI. The CDR3 has 15 residues. The V end lost 1 base, the J end lost 7 bases, and 11 bases lay between the germline ends.